The text below deals with one TCR beta chain. Random hexamers primed reverse transcription of about 0.5 to 1 ug RNA. Via MiXCR, TCRdb re-called the immunoSEQ multiplex PCR reads, giving one row per CDR3 protein. The table has over 120,000 distinct CDR3 sequences, roughly 94% seen once; the top ten hold approximately 0.08%. The record originates from a study of CD8 T cells in Susac syndrome. Material: CD4+ T cells from PBMCs. The sequence was obtained from a human donor in good health.

For the CDR3, the DNA is TGTGCCATCAGCAACCCAGGGGGCCAAAAATACAATGAGCAGTTCTTC. This codes for CAISNPGGQKYNEQFF. The chain has TRBV10-3 and TRBJ2-1; 8 nucleotides line up with TRBD1. V shed 6 bases and J 4 bases; nucleotides not matched to a gene: 11. Germline-derived CDR1 and CDR2 are ENHRY and SYGVKD. This CDR3 contains 16 residues.